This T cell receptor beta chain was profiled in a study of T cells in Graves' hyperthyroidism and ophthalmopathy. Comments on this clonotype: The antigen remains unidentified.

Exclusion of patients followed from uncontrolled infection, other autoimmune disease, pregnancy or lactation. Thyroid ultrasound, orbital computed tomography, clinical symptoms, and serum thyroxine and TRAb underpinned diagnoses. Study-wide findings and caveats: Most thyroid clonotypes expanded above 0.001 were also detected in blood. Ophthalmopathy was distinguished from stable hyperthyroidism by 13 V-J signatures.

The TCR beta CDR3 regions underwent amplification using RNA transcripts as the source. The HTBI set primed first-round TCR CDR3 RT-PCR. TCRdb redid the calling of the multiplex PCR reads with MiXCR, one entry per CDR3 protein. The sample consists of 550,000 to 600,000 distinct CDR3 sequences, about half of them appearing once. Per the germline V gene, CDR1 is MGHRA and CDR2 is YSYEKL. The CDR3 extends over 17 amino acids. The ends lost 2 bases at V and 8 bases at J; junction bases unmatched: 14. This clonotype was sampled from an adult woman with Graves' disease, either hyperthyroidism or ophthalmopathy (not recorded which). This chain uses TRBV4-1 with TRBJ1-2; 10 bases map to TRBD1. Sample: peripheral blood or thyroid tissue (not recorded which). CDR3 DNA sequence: TGCGCCAGCAGCCAATTTCCCGGGACAGGGGCTTTGGGGGGCTACACCTTC. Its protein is CASSQFPGTGALGGYTF.